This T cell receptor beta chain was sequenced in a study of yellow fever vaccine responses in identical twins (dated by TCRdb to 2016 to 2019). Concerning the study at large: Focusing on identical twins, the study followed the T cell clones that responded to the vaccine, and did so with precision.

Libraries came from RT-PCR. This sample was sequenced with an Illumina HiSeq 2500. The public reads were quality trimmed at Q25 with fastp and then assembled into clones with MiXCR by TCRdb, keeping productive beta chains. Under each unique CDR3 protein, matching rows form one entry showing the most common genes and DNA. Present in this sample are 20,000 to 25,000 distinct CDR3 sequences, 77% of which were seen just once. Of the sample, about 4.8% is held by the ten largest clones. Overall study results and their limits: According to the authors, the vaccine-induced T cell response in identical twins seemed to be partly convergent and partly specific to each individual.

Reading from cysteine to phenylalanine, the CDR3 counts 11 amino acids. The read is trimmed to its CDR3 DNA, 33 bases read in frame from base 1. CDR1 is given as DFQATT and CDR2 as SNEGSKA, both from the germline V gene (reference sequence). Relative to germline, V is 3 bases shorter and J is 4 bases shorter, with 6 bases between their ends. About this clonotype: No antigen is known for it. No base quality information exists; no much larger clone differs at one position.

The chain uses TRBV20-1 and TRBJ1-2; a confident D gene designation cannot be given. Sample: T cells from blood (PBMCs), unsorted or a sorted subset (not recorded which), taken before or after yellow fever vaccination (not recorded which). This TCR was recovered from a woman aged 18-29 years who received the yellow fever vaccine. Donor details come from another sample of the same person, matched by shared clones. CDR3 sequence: CSASASYGYTF. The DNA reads TGCAGTGCTAGTGCCAGCTATGGCTACACCTTC.